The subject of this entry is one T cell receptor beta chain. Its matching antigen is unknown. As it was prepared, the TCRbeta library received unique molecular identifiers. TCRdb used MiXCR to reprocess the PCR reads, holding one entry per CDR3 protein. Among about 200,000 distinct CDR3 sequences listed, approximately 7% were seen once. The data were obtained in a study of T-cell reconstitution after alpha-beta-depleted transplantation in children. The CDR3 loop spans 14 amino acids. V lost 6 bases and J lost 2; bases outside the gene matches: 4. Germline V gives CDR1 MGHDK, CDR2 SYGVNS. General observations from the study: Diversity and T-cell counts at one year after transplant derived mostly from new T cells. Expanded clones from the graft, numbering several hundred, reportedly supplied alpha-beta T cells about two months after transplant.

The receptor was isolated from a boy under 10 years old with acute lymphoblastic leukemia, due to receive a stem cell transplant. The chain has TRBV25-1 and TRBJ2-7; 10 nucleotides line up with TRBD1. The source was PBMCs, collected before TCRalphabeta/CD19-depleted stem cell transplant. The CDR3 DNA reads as TGTGCCAGCAGCGGGACAGGGGCCCCCTACGAGCAGTACTTC. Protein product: CASSGTGAPYEQYF.